These T cell receptor beta chains were read from a single sample in a study of blood T cell repertoires in COVID-19. Libraries were prepared by immunoSEQ multiplex PCR; TCRdb keeps only in-frame clonotypes and omits some of them. Among over 350,000 clones listed, 85% to 90% were seen once. Input material: peripheral blood. Receptor source: a woman in her twenties or thirties with acute or convalescent COVID-19. Each CDR3 is given with its conserved first and last residue. Fields, in order: CDR3 DNA, CDR3 protein, J gene, V gene, D gene, clone size. A D gene is named only where the DNA matches it firmly. A clone size is listed for some rows: how often the clone was seen (once, few, many), or a class if it is expanded.

DNA: TGCGCCAGCACGGAGGGACTAGCGGGGGGCCCAATCACAGATACGCAGTATTTT; CDR3: CASTEGLAGGPITDTQYF; J: TRBJ2-3; V: TRBV23-1; D: TRBD2; size: NA
DNA: TGTGCCAGCAGTCTCCTCCGCGAGCAGTACTTC; CDR3: CASSLLREQYF; J: TRBJ2-7; V: TRBV28; D: NA; size: NA
DNA: TGTGCCAGCAGACTAGCGGGGCATCCAGATTCACCCCTCCACTTT; CDR3: CASRLAGHPDSPLHF; J: TRBJ1-6; V: TRBV7-9; D: NA; size: NA
DNA: TGTGCCTGGAGTTCTACCGGGACAGGGTTTCGGGCTTATGGCTACACCTTC; CDR3: CAWSSTGTGFRAYGYTF; J: TRBJ1-2; V: TRBV30; D: TRBD1; size: NA
DNA: TGTGCCAGCCCTCCCGCACAGGGGCCCCTCACAGATACGCAGTATTTT; CDR3: CASPPAQGPLTDTQYF; J: TRBJ2-3; V: TRBV2; D: TRBD1; size: NA
DNA: TGTGCCTGGACCCCCGGCCCGTCGGGAGAGACCCAGTACTTC; CDR3: CAWTPGPSGETQYF; J: TRBJ2-5; V: TRBV30; D: NA; size: NA
DNA: TGTGCCAGCAGCTTGGAACCAATGGACAGGGGTCCCTACGAGCAGTACTTC; CDR3: CASSLEPMDRGPYEQYF; J: TRBJ2-7; V: TRBV5-6; D: TRBD1; size: NA
DNA: TGTGCCAGTAGTATAACCGCTAGCGGTGCATGGTATTTT; CDR3: CASSITASGAWYF; J: TRBJ2-3; V: TRBV19; D: TRBD2; size: NA
DNA: TGTGCCACCAGTGATGACCGACAGGACCGGGAGACCCAGTACTTC; CDR3: CATSDDRQDRETQYF; J: TRBJ2-5; V: TRBV24-1; D: NA; size: few
DNA: TGTGCCACTAGGCAAGGGGCCCAGGAGACCCAGTACTTC; CDR3: CATRQGAQETQYF; J: TRBJ2-5; V: TRBV15; D: NA; size: NA
DNA: TGTGCCAGCAGCGTAGGCACAGGGGATGAAAAACTGTTTTTT; CDR3: CASSVGTGDEKLFF; J: TRBJ1-4; V: TRBV9; D: TRBD1; size: NA
DNA: TGTGCCAGCAGCGTAGCCGGGACAGGTAACACCGGGGAGCTGTTTTTT; CDR3: CASSVAGTGNTGELFF; J: TRBJ2-2; V: TRBV9; D: TRBD1; size: NA
DNA: TGTGCCAGCAGTAGGGACAGGATGATTTCAGAGACCCAGTACTTC; CDR3: CASSRDRMISETQYF; J: TRBJ2-5; V: TRBV2; D: TRBD1; size: NA
DNA: TGTGCCTGGAGTGTGGGCAGGGGCCAAGAGACCCAGTACTTC; CDR3: CAWSVGRGQETQYF; J: TRBJ2-5; V: TRBV30; D: NA; size: NA
DNA: TGTGCCAGCAGCCGAACGGCTAGCGGGCCAACAGATACGCAGTATTTT; CDR3: CASSRTASGPTDTQYF; J: TRBJ2-3; V: TRBV7-6; D: TRBD2; size: NA
DNA: TGTGCCAGCAGCCACCCGGGACAGGGCCTTGGGGAGCTGTTTTTT; CDR3: CASSHPGQGLGELFF; J: TRBJ2-2; V: TRBV3-1/TRBV3-2; D: TRBD1; size: NA
DNA: TGTGCCAGCAGCGGCGGGACCCCCGCTGCGTCCTATAATTCACCCCTCCACTTT; CDR3: CASSGGTPAASYNSPLHF; J: TRBJ1-6; V: TRBV5-5; D: NA; size: NA
DNA: TGCGCCAGCAGTCCGGGACAGACGAGAGATACGCAGTATTTT; CDR3: CASSPGQTRDTQYF; J: TRBJ2-3; V: TRBV5-1; D: TRBD1; size: few
DNA: TGTGCCAGTAGTCCACAGGTATATAGCAATCAGCCCCAGCATTTT; CDR3: CASSPQVYSNQPQHF; J: TRBJ1-5; V: TRBV19; D: NA; size: NA
DNA: TGTGCCAGCAGCTCCAGACAGGAGACTAAAGAGACCCAGTACTTC; CDR3: CASSSRQETKETQYF; J: TRBJ2-5; V: TRBV5-4; D: NA; size: once
DNA: TGTGCCACCAGGGACATTTGGTCACAGGGGGCGGACTTC; CDR3: CATRDIWSQGADF; J: TRBJ1-2; V: TRBV15; D: TRBD1; size: NA
DNA: TGTGCCAGCAGCGAAGACAGGGGGCTGTGGAGCAATCAGCCCCAGCATTTT; CDR3: CASSEDRGLWSNQPQHF; J: TRBJ1-5; V: TRBV2; D: TRBD1; size: NA
DNA: TGTGCCAGTATCGGGAACTCTGGAAACACCATATATTTT; CDR3: CASIGNSGNTIYF; J: TRBJ1-3; V: TRBV19; D: NA; size: few
DNA: TGCGCCAGCAGCCAAGATAACGGGGGGGATTCCGAGCAGTACTTC; CDR3: CASSQDNGGDSEQYF; J: TRBJ2-7; V: TRBV4-1; D: TRBD2; size: NA
DNA: TGTGCCAGCAGCACAGCAGGGGCGGTCGTGGAGACCCAGTACTTC; CDR3: CASSTAGAVVETQYF; J: TRBJ2-5; V: TRBV21-1; D: NA; size: NA
DNA: TGTGCCAGACGGGTGGGACAGTGGCAGGACTTTAACTATGGCTACACCTTC; CDR3: CARRVGQWQDFNYGYTF; J: TRBJ1-2; V: TRBV6-4; D: TRBD1; size: NA
DNA: TGCGCCAGGGACGGGGGGGCCTACGAGCAGTACTTC; CDR3: CARDGGAYEQYF; J: TRBJ2-7; V: TRBV10-1; D: TRBD2; size: NA
DNA: TGTGCCAGTAGTATCGGGAGCGGGGGTTACAATGAGCAGTTCTTC; CDR3: CASSIGSGGYNEQFF; J: TRBJ2-1; V: TRBV19; D: TRBD2; size: NA
DNA: TGTGCCAGCAGCTTGGATCCAGGGCCGGACTATGGCTACACCTTC; CDR3: CASSLDPGPDYGYTF; J: TRBJ1-2; V: TRBV5-4; D: NA; size: NA
DNA: TGTGCCAGCAGTTACTCGAGGGGACTAGGCACAGATACGCAGTATTTT; CDR3: CASSYSRGLGTDTQYF; J: TRBJ2-3; V: TRBV6-5; D: TRBD2; size: NA